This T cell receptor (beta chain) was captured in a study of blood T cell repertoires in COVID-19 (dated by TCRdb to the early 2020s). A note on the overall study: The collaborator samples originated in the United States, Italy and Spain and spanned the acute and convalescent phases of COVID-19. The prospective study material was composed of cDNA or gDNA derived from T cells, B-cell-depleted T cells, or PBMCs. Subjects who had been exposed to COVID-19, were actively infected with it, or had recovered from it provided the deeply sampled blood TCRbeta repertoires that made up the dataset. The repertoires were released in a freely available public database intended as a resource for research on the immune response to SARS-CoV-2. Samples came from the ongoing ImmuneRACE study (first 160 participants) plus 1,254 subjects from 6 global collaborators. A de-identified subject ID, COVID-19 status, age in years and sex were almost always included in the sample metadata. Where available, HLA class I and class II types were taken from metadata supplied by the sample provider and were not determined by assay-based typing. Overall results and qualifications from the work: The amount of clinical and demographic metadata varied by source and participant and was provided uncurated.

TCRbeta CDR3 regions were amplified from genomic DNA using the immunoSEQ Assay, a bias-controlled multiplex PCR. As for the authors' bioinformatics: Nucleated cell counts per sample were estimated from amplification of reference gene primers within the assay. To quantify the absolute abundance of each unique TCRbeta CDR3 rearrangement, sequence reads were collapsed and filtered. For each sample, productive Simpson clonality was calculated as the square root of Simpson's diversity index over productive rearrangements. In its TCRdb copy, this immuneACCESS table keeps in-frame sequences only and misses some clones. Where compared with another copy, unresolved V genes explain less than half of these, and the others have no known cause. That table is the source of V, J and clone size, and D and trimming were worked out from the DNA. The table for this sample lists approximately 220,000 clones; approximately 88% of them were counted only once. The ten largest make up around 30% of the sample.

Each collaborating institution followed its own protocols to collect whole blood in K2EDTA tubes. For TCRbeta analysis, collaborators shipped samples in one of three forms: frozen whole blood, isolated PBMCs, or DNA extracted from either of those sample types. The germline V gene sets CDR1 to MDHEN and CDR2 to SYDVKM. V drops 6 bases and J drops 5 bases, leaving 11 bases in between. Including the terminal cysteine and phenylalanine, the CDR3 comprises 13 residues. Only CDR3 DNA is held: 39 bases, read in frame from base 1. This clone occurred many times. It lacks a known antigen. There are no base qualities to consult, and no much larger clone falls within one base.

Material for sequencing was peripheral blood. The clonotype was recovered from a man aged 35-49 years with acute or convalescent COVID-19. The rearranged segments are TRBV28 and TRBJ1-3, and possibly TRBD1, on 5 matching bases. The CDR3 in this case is CASSQDTRNTIYF. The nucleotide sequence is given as TGTGCCAGCAGCCAGGACACCCGAAACACCATATATTTT.